The 21 T cell receptor beta chains given below trace back to one sample, sequenced in a study of shared clonotypes between healthy human individuals. Only in-frame clones appear in the TCRdb table, and some are missing; sequencing was by immunoSEQ multiplex PCR. The data show a few million clones, 85% to 95% seen once. Sample: naive CD4+ T cells from PBMCs. Sample subset: CD45RA+ positively selected. Receptors originate from a man between 18 and 35 years old in good health. Some clones in this sample may be carry-over from other donors' samples.

This chain connects TRBV28 to TRBJ2-5; 8 nucleotides align to TRBD1. The J call may be faulty, since TRBJ2-7 better matches the DNA end. Germline V gives CDR1 MDHEN, CDR2 SYDVKM. CDR3 length equals 15 residues. This CDR3 is CASSLWSSGGDEQYF. Written as DNA, the CDR3 is TGTGCCAGCAGTTTATGGTCCTCAGGGGGCGACGAGCAGTACTTC.

The rearrangement joins TRBV9 to TRBJ1-1; the match to TRBD1 covers 7 bases. The length of the CDR3 is 17 residues. CDR1 and CDR2 from the germline V gene are SGDLS and YYNGEE. The V and J ends lost 0 bases and 0 bases, in that order; junction bases with no gene match: 8. Here the CDR3 reads CASSVEGGRGLNTEAFF. In DNA, the CDR3 is TGTGCCAGCAGCGTAGAGGGGGGAAGGGGGCTGAACACTGAAGCTTTCTTT.

Concerning this clone itself: At the DNA level, this CDR3 is encoded by other sequences in the same sample as well. This chain connects TRBV29-1 to TRBJ1-1; 7 bases fit TRBD1. From germline, CDR1 is SQVTM and CDR2 ANQGSEA. CDR3 length equals 12 residues. J lost 5 bases, V lost 3 bases, and 3 bases had no gene match. The CDR3 DNA reads TGCAGCGTTGAGAGGGGGCGTACTGAAGCTTTCTTT. Its protein is CSVERGRTEAFF.

The J gene is TRBJ1-2, the V gene TRBV5-6; D is perhaps TRBD1 (5 bases). The ends were cut back, 1 base at V and 7 bases at J, with 17 bases in the middle. CDR1 and CDR2 from the germline V gene are SGHDT and YYEEEE. The CDR3 has 15 amino acids. CDR3 sequence (DNA): TGTGCCAGCAGCTTGCTCGGGTCGGGGAGGGGTGGCTACACCTTC. It yields the protein CASSLLGSGRGGYTF.

The genes are TRBV7-3 and TRBJ2-1; D unresolved. The CDR3 contains 13 residues. V lost 5 bases and J 3 bases, leaving 8 bases between the germline ends. The germline V gene encodes CDR1 SGHTA and CDR2 FQGTGA. The CDR3 protein is CASSITDYNEQFF. As DNA, the CDR3 is TGTGCCAGCAGCATCACAGACTACAATGAGCAGTTCTTC.

The rearrangement links TRBV10-1 to TRBJ2-7, with TRBD1 matching over 9 bases. J gave up 6 bases and V 3 bases, and 9 bases lay outside the gene matches. CDR1 is WNHNN and CDR2 is SYGVQD in the germline V gene (reference sequence). CDR3 length equals 15 residues. The CDR3 DNA reads TGCGCCAGCAGTGAAGACGGGACAGGGTCAGCCGAGCAGTACTTC. Residues: CASSEDGTGSAEQYF.

The V call is TRBV9, the J call TRBJ2-1; D uncertain. Germline CDR1 reads SGDLS; CDR2 reads YYNGEE. The CDR3 spans 16 residues. V shed 0 bases and J shed 9 bases, with 19 bases lying between them. The CDR3 DNA reads TGTGCCAGCAGCGTAGCCAGCTTCTATTTAGGTAGTGAGCAGTTCTTC. Translated: CASSVASFYLGSEQFF.

The rearrangement joins TRBV28 to TRBJ2-5; 7 nucleotides align to TRBD2. Unmatched junction bases numbered 7, after V lost 8 bases and J lost 4 bases. CDR3 length: 13 residues. Germline V gives CDR1 MDHEN, CDR2 SYDVKM. CDR3 sequence: CASFSSGRETQYF. The CDR3 coding sequence is TGTGCCAGCTTTTCTAGCGGAAGAGAGACCCAGTACTTC.

The V call is TRBV9, the J call TRBJ2-7, with no clear D. The CDR3 extends over 13 amino acids. Germline-derived CDR1 and CDR2 are SGDLS and YYNGEE. V was cut by 1 base and J by 6 bases, with 11 bases left in between. CDR3 amino acids: CASSVFFSGEQYF. DNA for the CDR3: TGTGCCAGCAGCGTATTCTTCTCGGGCGAGCAGTACTTC.

The chain uses TRBV28 and TRBJ1-1, with D unclear. Germline CDR1 and CDR2: MDHEN and SYDVKM. V lost 2 bases and J lost 11, with 12 bases in between. The CDR3 has 12 amino acids. As DNA, the CDR3 is TGTGCCAGCAGTTTAGGCGCCTCCCCGGCTTTCTTT. As protein: CASSLGASPAFF.

The V and J genes are TRBV6-5 and TRBJ1-4; tentative D call: TRBD1 (5 bases). CDR3 length: 14 residues. The V end was cut by 8 bases, the J end by 3 bases, with 13 bases between. Germline values: CDR1 MNHEY, CDR2 SVGAGI. The CDR3 sequence: CASRSGGSNEKLFF. In nucleotides, the CDR3 is TGTGCCAGCCGCTCGGGGGGATCTAATGAAAAACTGTTTTTT.

The rearrangement joins TRBV19 to TRBJ2-5; D is unresolved. CDR3 length: 13 amino acids. Germline CDR1 LNHDA, CDR2 SQIVND (reference sequence). V gave up 10 bases and J gave up 5 bases, with 17 bases separating them. CDR3 in DNA: TGTGCCACCGCGAGAAGGGCTTCGGAGACCCAGTACTTC. Translating gives CATARRASETQYF. The full variable domain, with the rest looked up from reference TRBV19 and TRBJ2-5, is DGGITQSPKYLFRKEGQNVTLSCEQNLNHDAMYWYRQDPGQGLRLIYYSQIVNDFQKGDIAEGYSVSREKKESFPLTVTSAQKNPTAFYLCATARRASETQYFGPGTRLLVL.

The chain combines TRBV30 with TRBJ1-2, with 8 bases that match TRBD1. The trim removed 1 base at V and 7 bases at J, leaving 14 bases unmatched. The length of the CDR3 is 16 residues. Germline lookup yields CDR1 GTSNPN and CDR2 SVGIG (reference sequence). CDR3 amino acids: CAWSGKTGALRLGYTF. As DNA, the CDR3 is TGTGCCTGGAGTGGGAAGACAGGGGCCTTGCGGCTTGGCTACACCTTC. Full variable domain (missing parts from reference TRBV30 and TRBJ1-2): SQTIHQWPATLVQPVGSPLSLECTVEGTSNPNLYWYRQAAGRGLQLLFYSVGIGQISSEVPQNLSASRPQDRQFILSSKKLLLSDSGFYLCAWSGKTGALRLGYTFGSGTRLTVV.

The V gene is TRBV28, the J gene TRBJ2-7, with D possibly matching TRBD2 (6 bases). The CDR3 runs 13 residues. Trimming stripped 8 bases from V and 1 base from J, with 12 bases between. Germline V gene data show CDR1 as MDHEN and CDR2 as SYDVKM. The chain's CDR3 is CASLPGESYEQYF. DNA for the CDR3: TGTGCCAGCCTCCCGGGGGAATCCTACGAGCAGTACTTC.

The rearrangement joins TRBV9 to TRBJ2-1; 9 bases line up with TRBD2. This CDR3 has 16 residues. Germline CDR1 reads SGDLS; CDR2 reads YYNGEE. V lost 4 bases and J lost 14; bases outside the gene matches: 19. CDR3 nucleotide sequence: TGTGCCAGCAGCCCAGGGACTAGCCGCGTGGGGTCGGTGGAGTTCTTC. It is translated as CASSPGTSRVGSVEFF.

V and J are TRBV29-1 and TRBJ2-1, with D hard to call. Germline assignment: CDR1 SQVTM and CDR2 ANQGSEA. CDR3 length equals 16 residues. V gave up 4 bases and J gave up 0 bases, with 16 bases separating them. CDR3 sequence reads: CSVAGRLLSSYNEQFF. DNA for the CDR3: TGCAGCGTTGCTGGACGGCTCCTAAGCTCCTACAATGAGCAGTTCTTC.

The J gene is TRBJ2-1, the V gene TRBV5-1; D unresolved. This CDR3 is 15 amino acids long. Germline V gene sequence: CDR1 SGHRS, CDR2 YFSETQ. Trimming shortened V by 0 bases and J by 7 bases, and 14 bases separated the two germline ends. The CDR3 DNA follows: TGCGCCAGCAGCTTGGCGTCAGGTCAATTTAATGAGCAGTTCTTC. Protein: CASSLASGQFNEQFF.

With respect to this clone: Other DNA sequences in the same sample also yield this CDR3. The chain links TRBV18 to TRBJ1-3; 7 bases line up with TRBD1. Losses at the gene ends were 2 bases for V and 0 bases for J; bases not matched to a gene: 1. The CDR3 has 15 amino acids. Per germline, CDR1 KGHSH and CDR2 LQKENI. The CDR3 sequence is CASSPRTGSGNTIYF. DNA of the CDR3: TGTGCCAGCTCACCAAGGACAGGCTCTGGAAACACCATATATTTT. Using reference TRBV18 and TRBJ1-3 for the parts outside the CDR3, the full variable domain is NAGVMQNPRHLVRRRGQEARLRCSPMKGHSHVYWYRQLPEEGLKFMVYLQKENIIDESGMPKERFSAEFPKEGPSILRIQQVVRGDSAAYFCASSPRTGSGNTIYFGEGSWLTVV.

The chain recombines TRBV5-1 with TRBJ2-2; 9 nucleotides line up with TRBD2. CDR1 is SGHRS, CDR2 YFSETQ, per germline. CDR3 length: 16 amino acids. Germline trimming cut 0 bases from V and 6 bases from J; bases unmatched to any gene: 6. The CDR3 bases are TGCGCCAGCAGCTTGGTGGAGGTAGCGGGAGCCGGGGAGCTGTTTTTT. Translating gives CASSLVEVAGAGELFF.

V is TRBV28 and J is TRBJ1-5, with TRBD1 matching 7 bases. V lost 4 bases and J lost 0; bases outside the gene matches: 3. The CDR3 consists of 15 residues. Germline-derived CDR1 and CDR2 are MDHEN and SYDVKM. The CDR3 DNA sequence: TGTGCCAGCAGTTCGACAGGGACTAGCAATCAGCCCCAGCATTTT. Its translation is CASSSTGTSNQPQHF. Looking up the rest from reference TRBV28 and TRBJ1-5 gives the full variable domain: DVKVTQSSRYLVKRTGEKVFLECVQDMDHENMFWYRQDPGLGLRLIYFSYDVKMKEKGDIPEGYSVSREKKERFSLILESASTNQTSMYLCASSSTGTSNQPQHFGDGTRLSIL.

The CDR3 region is CASSTRRLAGYTGELFF. The CDR3 coding sequence is TGTGCCAGCAGCACACGAAGACTAGCGGGGTACACCGGGGAGCTGTTTTTT. This sequence joins TRBV11-2 and TRBJ2-2; 11 bases line up with TRBD2. Germline V gives CDR1 SGHAT, CDR2 FQNNGV. This CDR3 region has 17 residues. Trimming took 5 bases from V and 3 from J; bases not matched to a gene: 8.